The T cell receptor beta chain described here comes from a study of blood T cell repertoires in COVID-19. Whole-study context: Sites in the United States, Italy and Spain provided acute and convalescent COVID-19 samples. The analysed material was cDNA or gDNA that came from T cells, B-cell-depleted T cells, or PBMCs.

The V gene lost 2 bases and the J gene lost 0 bases, with 7 bases spanning the gap. The CDR3 has 13 amino acids. Germline CDR1 GTSNPN, CDR2 SVGIG (reference sequence). Sequencing used immunoSEQ multiplex PCR; TCRdb keeps in-frame clones, though not all of them. The data contain nearly 200,000 clones, nearly 90% of them singletons. The sequenced sample was peripheral blood. The rearrangement uses TRBV30 and TRBJ1-1; D gene uncertain. This clonotype was obtained from a woman in her forties who had recovered from COVID-19. Here the CDR3 reads CAWSPGMNTEAFF. DNA of the CDR3: TGTGCCTGGAGTCCGGGGATGAACACTGAAGCTTTCTTT.